This T cell receptor (beta chain) was observed in a study of Tregs in tolerant kidney transplant recipients. Study observations and caveats: Expanding Tregs on activated donor B cells appeared to best identify donor-specific TCRbeta clones. No direct test of biological reproducibility was done here. Findings come from small patient numbers and require larger validation.

V was trimmed by 3 bases and J by 4 bases, leaving 9 bases between them. The CDR3 contains 13 residues. CDR1 MNHEY and CDR2 SMNVEV come from the germline V gene (reference sequence). Worth noting for this clone: Its antigen remains unknown.

Assay: immunoSEQ multiplex PCR; the TCRdb copy retains only in-frame clones and omits some. The data show 68,000 or so clones, 84% seen once. CD4+CD25+CD127- Tregs, CD4+CD25- non-Tregs, CD4 and CD8 cells were sorted. This sequence originates from a human donor in good health. The chain uses TRBV27 and TRBJ1-2; a weak D match, TRBD1 (5 bases). The material sequenced was CD4+ T cells from blood. The CDR3 protein is CASSLGPAYGYTF. DNA for the CDR3: TGTGCCAGCAGTTTGGGACCCGCCTATGGCTACACCTTC.